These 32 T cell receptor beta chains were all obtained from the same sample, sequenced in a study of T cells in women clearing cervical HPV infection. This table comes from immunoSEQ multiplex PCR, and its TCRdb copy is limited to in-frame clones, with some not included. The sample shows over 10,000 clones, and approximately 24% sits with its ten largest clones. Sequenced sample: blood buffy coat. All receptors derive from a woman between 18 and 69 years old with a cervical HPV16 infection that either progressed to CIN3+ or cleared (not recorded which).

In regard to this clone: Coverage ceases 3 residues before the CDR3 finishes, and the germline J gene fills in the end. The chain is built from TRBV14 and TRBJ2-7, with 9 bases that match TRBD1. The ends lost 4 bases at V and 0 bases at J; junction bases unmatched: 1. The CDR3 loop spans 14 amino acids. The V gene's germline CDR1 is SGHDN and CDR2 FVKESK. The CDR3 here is CASSRGQGSYEQYF. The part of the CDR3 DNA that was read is TGTGCCAGCAGCCGGGGACAGGGCTCCTACGAG.

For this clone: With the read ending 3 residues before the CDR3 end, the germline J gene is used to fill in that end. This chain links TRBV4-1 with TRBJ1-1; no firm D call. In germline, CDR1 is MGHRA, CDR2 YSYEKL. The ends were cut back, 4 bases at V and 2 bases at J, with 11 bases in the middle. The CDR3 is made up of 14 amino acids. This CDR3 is CASSRQRLNTEAFF. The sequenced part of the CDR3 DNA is TGCGCCAGCAGCCGGCAGCGGTTAAACACTGAA.

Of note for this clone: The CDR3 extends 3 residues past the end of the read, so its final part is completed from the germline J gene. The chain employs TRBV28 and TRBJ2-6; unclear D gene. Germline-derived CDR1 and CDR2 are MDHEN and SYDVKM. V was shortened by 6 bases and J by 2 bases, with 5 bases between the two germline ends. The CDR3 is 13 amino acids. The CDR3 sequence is CASSPAGANVLTF. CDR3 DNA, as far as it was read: TGTGCCAGCAGCCCAGCTGGGGCCAACGTC.

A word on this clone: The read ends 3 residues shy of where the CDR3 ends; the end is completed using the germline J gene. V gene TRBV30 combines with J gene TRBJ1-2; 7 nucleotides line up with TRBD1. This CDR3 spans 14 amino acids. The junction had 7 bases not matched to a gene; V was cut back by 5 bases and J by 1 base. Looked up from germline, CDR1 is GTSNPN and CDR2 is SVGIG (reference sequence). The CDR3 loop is CAWSSGGVNYGYTF. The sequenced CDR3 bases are TGTGCCTGGTCTTCAGGGGGAGTTAACTATGGC. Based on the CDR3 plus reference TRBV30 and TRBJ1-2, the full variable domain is SQTIHQWPATLVQPVGSPLSLECTVEGTSNPNLYWYRQAAGRGLQLLFYSVGIGQISSEVPQNLSASRPQDRQFILSSKKLLLSDSGFYLCAWSSGGVNYGYTFGSGTRLTVV.

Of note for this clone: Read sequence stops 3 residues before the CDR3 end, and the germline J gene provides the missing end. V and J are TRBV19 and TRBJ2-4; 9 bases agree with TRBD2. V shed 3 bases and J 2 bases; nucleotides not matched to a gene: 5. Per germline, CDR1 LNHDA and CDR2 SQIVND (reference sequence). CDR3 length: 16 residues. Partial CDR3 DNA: TGTGCCAGTAGTATGACTAGCGGCCTCTCCAAAAACATT. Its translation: CASSMTSGLSKNI. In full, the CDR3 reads CASSMTSGLSKNIQYF.

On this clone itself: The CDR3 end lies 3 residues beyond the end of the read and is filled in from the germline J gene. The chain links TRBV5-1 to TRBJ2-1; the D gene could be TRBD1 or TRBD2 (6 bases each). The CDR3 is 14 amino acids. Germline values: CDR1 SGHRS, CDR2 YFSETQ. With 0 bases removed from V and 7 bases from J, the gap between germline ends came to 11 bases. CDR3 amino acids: CASSLDREVNEQFF. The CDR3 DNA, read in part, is TGCGCCAGCAGCTTGGACAGGGAGGTAAATGAG.

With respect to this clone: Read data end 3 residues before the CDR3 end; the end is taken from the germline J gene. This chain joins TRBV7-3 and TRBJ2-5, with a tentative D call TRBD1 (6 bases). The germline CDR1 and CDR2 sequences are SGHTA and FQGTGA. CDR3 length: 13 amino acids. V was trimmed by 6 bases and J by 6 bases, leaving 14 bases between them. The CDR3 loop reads CASSRTGMKTQYF. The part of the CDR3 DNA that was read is TGTGCCAGCAGTAGAACAGGGATGAAGACC.

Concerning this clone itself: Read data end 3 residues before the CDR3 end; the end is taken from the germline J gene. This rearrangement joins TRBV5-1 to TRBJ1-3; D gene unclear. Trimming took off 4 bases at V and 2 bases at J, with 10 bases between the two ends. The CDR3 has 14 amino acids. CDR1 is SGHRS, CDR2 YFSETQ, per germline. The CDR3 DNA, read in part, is TGCGCCAGCAGCCCTCAGGTTGCTGGAAACACC. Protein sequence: CASSPQVAGNT. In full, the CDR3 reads CASSPQVAGNTIYF.

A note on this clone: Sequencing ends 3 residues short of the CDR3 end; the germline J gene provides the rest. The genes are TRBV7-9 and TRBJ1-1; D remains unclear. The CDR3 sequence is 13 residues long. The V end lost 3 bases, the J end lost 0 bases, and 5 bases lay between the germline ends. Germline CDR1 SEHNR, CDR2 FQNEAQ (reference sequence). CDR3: CASSFSMNTEAFF. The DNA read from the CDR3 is TGTGCCAGCAGCTTTTCTATGAACACTGAA. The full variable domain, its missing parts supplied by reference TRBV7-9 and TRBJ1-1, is DTGVSQNPRHKITKRGQNVTFRCDPISEHNRLYWYRQTLGQGPEFLTYFQNEAQLEKSRLLSDRFSAERPKGSFSTLEIQRTEQGDSAMYLCASSFSMNTEAFFGQGTRLTVV.

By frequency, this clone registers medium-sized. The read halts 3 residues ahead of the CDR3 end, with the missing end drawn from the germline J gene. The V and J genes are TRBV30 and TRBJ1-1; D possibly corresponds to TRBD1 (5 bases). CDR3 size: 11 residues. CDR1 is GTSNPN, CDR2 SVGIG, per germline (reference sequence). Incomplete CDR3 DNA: TGTGCCTGGATCGTTGGGGGGAAA. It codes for CAWIVGGK. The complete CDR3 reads CAWIVGGKAFF.

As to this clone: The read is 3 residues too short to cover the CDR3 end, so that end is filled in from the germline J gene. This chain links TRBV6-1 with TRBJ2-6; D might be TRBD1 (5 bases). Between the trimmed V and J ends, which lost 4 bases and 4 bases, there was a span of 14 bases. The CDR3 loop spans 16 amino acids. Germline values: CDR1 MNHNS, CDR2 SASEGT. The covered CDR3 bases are TGTGCCAGCAGTGTAGGGGTAACGAACGGGGCCAACGTC. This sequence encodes CASSVGVTNGANV. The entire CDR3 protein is CASSVGVTNGANVLTF.

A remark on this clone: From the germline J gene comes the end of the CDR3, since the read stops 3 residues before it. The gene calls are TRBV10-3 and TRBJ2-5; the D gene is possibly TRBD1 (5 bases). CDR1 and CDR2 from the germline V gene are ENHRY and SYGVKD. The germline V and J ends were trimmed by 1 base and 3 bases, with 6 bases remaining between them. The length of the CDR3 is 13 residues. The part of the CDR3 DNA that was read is TGTGCCATCAGTGAGTTCAGGGAAGAGACC. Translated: CAISEFREET. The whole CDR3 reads CAISEFREETQYF.

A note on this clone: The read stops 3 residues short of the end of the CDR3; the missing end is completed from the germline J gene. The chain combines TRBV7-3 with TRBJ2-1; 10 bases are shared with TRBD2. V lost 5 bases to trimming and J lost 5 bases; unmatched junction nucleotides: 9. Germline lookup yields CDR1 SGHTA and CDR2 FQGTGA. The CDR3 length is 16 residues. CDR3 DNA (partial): TGTGCCAGCAGCCGACAGCGGGGGGGCCTCGACAATGAG. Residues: CASSRQRGGLDNE. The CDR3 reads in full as CASSRQRGGLDNEQFF. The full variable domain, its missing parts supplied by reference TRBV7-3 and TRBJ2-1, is GAGVSQTPSNKVTEKGKYVELRCDPISGHTALYWYRQSLGQGPEFLIYFQGTGAADDSGLPNDRFFAVRPEGSVSTLKIQRTERGDSAVYLCASSRQRGGLDNEQFFGPGTRLTVL.

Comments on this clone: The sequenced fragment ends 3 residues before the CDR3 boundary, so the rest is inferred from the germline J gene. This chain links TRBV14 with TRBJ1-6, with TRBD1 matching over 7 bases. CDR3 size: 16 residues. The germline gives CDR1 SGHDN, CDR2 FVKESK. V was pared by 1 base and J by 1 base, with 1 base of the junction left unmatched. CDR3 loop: CASSQVRGSYNSPLHF. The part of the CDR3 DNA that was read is TGTGCCAGCAGCCAAGTCAGGGGGTCCTATAATTCACCC.

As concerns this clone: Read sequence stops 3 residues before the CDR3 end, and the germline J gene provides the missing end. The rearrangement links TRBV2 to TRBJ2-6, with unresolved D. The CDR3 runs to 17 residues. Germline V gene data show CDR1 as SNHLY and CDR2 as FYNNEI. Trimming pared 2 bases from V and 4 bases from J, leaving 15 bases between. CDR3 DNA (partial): TGTGCCAGCAGTGAATTTGTGTCGCGTCGGGGGGCCAACGTC. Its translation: CASSEFVSRRGANV. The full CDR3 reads CASSEFVSRRGANVLTF.

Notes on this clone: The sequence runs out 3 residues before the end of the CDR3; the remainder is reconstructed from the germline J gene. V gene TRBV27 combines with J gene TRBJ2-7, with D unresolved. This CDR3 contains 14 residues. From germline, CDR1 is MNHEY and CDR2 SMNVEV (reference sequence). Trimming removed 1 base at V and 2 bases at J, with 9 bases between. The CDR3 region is CASSLWASTYEQYF. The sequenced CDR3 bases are TGTGCCAGCAGTTTATGGGCCTCCACCTACGAG.

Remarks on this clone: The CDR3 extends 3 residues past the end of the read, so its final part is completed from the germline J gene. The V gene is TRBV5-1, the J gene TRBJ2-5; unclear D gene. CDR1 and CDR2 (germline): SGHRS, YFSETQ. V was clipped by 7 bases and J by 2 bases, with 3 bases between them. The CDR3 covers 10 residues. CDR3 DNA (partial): TGCGCCAGCCCTCAAGAGACC. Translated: CASPQET. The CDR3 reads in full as CASPQETQYF.

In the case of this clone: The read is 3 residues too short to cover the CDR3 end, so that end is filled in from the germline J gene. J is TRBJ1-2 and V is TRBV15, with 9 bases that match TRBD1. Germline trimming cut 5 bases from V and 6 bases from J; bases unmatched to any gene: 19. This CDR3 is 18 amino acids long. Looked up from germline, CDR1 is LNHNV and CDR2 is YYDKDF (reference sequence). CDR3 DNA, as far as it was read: TGTGCCACCAGCCAAAAGAGAGACACAGGGGGCGCAGAAGATGGC. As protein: CATSQKRDTGGAEDG. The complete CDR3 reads CATSQKRDTGGAEDGYTF.

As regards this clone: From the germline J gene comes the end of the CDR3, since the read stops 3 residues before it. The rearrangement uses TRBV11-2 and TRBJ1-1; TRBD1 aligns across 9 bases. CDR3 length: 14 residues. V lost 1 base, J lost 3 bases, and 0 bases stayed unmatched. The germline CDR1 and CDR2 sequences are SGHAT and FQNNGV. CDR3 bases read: TGTGCCAGCAGCTTAGGGGACAGGGACACTGAA. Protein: CASSLGDRDTE. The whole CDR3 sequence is CASSLGDRDTEAFF.

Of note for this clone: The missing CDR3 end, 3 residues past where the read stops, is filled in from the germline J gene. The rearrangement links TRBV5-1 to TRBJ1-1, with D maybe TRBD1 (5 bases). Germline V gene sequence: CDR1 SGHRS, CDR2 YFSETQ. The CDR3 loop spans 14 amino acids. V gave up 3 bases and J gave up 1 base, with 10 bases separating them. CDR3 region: CASSSDRPNTEAFF. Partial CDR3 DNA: TGCGCCAGCAGCTCCGACAGACCGAACACTGAA.

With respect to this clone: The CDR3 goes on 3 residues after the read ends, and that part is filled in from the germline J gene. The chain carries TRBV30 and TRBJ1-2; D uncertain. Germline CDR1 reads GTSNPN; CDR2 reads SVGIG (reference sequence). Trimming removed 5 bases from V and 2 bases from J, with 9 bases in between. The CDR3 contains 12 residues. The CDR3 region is CAWEATNYGYTF. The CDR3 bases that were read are TGTGCCTGGGAGGCAACAAACTATGGC.

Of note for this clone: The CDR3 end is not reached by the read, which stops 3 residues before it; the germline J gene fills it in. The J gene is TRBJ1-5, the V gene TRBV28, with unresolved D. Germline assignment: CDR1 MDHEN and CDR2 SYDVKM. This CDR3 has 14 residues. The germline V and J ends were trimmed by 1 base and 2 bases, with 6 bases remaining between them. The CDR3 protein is CASSLLQRNQPQHF. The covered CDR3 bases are TGTGCCAGCAGTTTATTACAGCGCAATCAGCCC.

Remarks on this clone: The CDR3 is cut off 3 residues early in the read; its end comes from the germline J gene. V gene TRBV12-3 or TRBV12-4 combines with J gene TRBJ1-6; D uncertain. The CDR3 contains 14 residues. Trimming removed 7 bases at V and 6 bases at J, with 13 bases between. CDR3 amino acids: CASTLSTGNSPLHF. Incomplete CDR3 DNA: TGTGCCAGCACGCTCTCGACGGGTAATTCACCC.

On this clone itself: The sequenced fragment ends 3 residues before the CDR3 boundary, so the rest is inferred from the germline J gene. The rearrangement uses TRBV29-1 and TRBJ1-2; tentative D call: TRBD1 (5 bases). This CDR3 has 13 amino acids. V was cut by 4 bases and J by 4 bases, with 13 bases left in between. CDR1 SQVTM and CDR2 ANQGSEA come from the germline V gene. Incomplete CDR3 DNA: TGCAGCGTTGGGGGGGGACCGGTCTATGGC. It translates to CSVGGGPVYG. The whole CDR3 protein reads CSVGGGPVYGYTF.

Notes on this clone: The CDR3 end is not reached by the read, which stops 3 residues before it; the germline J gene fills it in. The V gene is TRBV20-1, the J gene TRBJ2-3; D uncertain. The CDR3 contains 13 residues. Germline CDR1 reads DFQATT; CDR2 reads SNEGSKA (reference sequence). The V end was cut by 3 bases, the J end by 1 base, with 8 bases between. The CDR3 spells CSASGRGTDTQYF. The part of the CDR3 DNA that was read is TGCAGTGCTAGTGGTCGGGGCACAGATACG.

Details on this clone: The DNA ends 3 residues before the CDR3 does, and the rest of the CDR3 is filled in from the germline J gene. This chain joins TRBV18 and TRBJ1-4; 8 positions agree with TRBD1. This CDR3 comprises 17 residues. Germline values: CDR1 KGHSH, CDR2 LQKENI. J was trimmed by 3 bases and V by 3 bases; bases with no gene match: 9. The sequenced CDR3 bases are TGTGCCAGCTCACCGCAGGACAGGGACAAACCTAATGAAAAA. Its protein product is CASSPQDRDKPNEK. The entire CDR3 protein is CASSPQDRDKPNEKLFF.

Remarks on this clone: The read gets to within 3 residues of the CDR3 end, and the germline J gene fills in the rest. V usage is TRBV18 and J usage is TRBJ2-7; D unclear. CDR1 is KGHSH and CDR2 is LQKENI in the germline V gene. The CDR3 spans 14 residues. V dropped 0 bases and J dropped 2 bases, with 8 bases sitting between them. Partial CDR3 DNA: TGTGCCAGCTCACCACCCGCAGGAACCTACGAG. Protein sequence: CASSPPAGTYE. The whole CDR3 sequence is CASSPPAGTYEQYF.

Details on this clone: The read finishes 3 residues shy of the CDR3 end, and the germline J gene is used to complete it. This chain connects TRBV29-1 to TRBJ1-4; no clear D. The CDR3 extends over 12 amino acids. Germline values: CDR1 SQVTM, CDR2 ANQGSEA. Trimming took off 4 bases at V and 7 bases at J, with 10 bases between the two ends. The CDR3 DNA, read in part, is TGCAGCGTTGTCTCCGGGTCTGAAAAA. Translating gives CSVVSGSEK. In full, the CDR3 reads CSVVSGSEKLFF.

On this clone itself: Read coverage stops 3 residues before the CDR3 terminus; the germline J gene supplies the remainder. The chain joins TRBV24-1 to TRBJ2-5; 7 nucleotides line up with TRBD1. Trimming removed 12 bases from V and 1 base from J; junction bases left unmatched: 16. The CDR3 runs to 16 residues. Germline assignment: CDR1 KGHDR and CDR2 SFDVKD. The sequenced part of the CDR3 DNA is TGTGCCTCACGTCCGCGGCAGGGGGACGGCCAAGAGACC. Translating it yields CASRPRQGDGQET. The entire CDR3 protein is CASRPRQGDGQETQYF.

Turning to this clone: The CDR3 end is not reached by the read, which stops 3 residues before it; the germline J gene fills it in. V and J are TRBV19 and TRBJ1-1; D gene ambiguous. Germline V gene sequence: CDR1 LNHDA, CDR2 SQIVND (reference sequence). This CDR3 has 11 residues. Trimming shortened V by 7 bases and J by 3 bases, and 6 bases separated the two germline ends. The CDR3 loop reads CASKGHTEAFF. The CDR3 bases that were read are TGTGCCAGTAAAGGGCACACTGAA. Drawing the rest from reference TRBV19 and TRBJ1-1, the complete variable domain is DGGITQSPKYLFRKEGQNVTLSCEQNLNHDAMYWYRQDPGQGLRLIYYSQIVNDFQKGDIAEGYSVSREKKESFPLTVTSAQKNPTAFYLCASKGHTEAFFGQGTRLTVV.

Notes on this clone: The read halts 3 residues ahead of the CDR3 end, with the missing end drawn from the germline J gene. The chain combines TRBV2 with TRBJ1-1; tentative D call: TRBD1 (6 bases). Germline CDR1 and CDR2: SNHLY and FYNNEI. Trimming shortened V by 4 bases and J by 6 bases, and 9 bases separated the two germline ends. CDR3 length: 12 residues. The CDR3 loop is CASSGTESEAFF. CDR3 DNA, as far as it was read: TGTGCCAGCAGTGGGACAGAATCTGAA.

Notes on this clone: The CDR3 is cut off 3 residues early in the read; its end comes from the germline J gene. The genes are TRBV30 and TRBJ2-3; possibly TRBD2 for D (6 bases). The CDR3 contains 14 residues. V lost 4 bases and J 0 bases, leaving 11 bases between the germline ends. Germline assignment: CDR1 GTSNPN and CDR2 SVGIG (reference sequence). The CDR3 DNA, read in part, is TGTGCCTGGACAGGAGGGTCTAGCACAGATACG. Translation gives CAWTGGSSTDT. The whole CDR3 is CAWTGGSSTDTQYF.